This T cell receptor (beta chain) was observed in a study of cytomegalovirus exposure and HLA in healthy donors. Background on the study: The Caucasian-associated ancestry cluster held around four fifths of more than 350 genotyped donors. Study outcomes and limitations: High sensitivity and specificity were reportedly achieved when the classifier diagnosed cytomegalovirus status. Earlier analysis yielded a pattern in which most TCR beta V segments were productive about 90% or about 30% of the time. Rates of TCR association differed by HLA locus in a later analysis, with DRB1 highest and HLA-C lowest.

This clone has ten or more counts. No antigen is known for it. 60 Vbeta and 13 Jbeta primers were used in PCR. Profiled with immunoSEQ multiplex PCR; TCRdb holds only in-frame clones, not every one. The table lists some 100,000 clones, 75% of them singletons. Germline V gives CDR1 MRHNA, CDR2 SNTAGT. V lost 6 bases to trimming and J lost 7 bases, with 16 bases between them. The CDR3 loop spans 13 amino acids. Sequenced material: PBMCs. This clonotype was sampled from a woman between 18 and 29 years old in good health and CMV-seropositive. The rearrangement links TRBV6-4 to TRBJ2-7; a weak D match, TRBD2 (6 bases). In nucleotides, the CDR3 is TGTGCCAGCAGCGAGAGAGCCGGGGGTGAGCAGTACTTC. It yields the protein CASSERAGGEQYF.